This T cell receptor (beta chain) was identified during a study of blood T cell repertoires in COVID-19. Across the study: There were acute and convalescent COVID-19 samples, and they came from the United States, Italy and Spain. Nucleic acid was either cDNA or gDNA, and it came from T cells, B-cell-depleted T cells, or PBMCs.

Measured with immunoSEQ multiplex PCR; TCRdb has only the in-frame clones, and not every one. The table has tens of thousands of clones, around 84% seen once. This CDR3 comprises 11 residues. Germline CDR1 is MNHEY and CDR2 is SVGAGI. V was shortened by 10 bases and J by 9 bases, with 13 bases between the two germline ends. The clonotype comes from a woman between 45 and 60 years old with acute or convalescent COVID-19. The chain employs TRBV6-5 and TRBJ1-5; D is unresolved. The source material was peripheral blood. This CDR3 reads CATGLFRPQHF. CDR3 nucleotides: TGTGCCACCGGTCTCTTTAGGCCCCAGCATTTT.